The source of this T cell receptor beta chain is a study of OX40 agonist ivuxolimab in advanced cancers. The method was immunoSEQ multiplex PCR; TCRdb's version includes in-frame clones alone and lacks a portion of them. The sample contains some 100,000 clones, less than 95% of which appear only once. Trimming removed 2 bases from V and 2 bases from J, with 15 bases in between. Germline values: CDR1 MGHRA, CDR2 YSYEKL. CDR3 length: 17 amino acids. This receptor was identified in an adult with an advanced solid tumor such as melanoma, head and neck, liver or kidney cancer. The V call is TRBV4-1, the J call TRBJ2-2; possibly TRBD1 for D (6 bases). The source material was CD4+ or CD8+ T cells sorted from blood, sampled in a trial of the OX40 agonist ivuxolimab. The CDR3 coding sequence is TGCGCCAGCAGCCAAATTCAAGGCAGGGGAAACACCGGGGAGCTGTTTTTT. Protein sequence: CASSQIQGRGNTGELFF.